The 29 T cell receptor beta chains in this list originate from one sample, sequenced in a study of blood T cells in healthy people across ages. For the second PCR, which ran for roughly 6 to 11 cycles, a sample-barcoded 5' primer and a J-beta primer mix were used. TCRdb recomputed calls from the 5' RACE reads with MiXCR, one row per CDR3 protein. Of some 1.6 million distinct CDR3 sequences listed, about 35% are singletons. The specimen sequenced was blood. These receptors were obtained from a woman between 25 and 40 years old in good health.

This clonotype was observed once. The chain employs TRBV3-1 and TRBJ1-1, with TRBD1 identical over 7 bases. Germline V gives CDR1 LGHDT, CDR2 YNNKEL (reference sequence). The length of the CDR3 is 15 residues. Trimming removed 2 bases from V and 4 bases from J; junction bases left unmatched: 7. The CDR3 DNA reads as TGTGCCAGCAGCCAAAAGGGGGCGCTTACCACTGAAGCTTTCTTT. Translation gives CASSQKGALTTEAFF.

The genes are TRBV5-6 and TRBJ1-4; D unclear. The CDR3 spans 16 residues. Germline assignment: CDR1 SGHDT and CDR2 YYEEEE. Trimming shortened V by 0 bases and J by 8 bases, and 17 bases separated the two germline ends. This chain's CDR3 is CASSLGPSGSGEKLFF. In DNA, the CDR3 is TGTGCCAGCAGCTTGGGCCCCTCCGGTTCGGGCGAAAAACTGTTTTTT. Full variable domain (outside the CDR3, taken from reference TRBV5-6 and TRBJ1-4): DAGVTQSPTHLIKTRGQQVTLRCSPKSGHDTVSWYQQALGQGPQFIFQYYEEEERQRGNFPDRFSGHQFPNYSSELNVNALLLGDSALYLCASSLGPSGSGEKLFFGSGTQLSVL.

The J gene is TRBJ1-2, the V gene TRBV27, with 8 positions matching TRBD1. Germline CDR1 is MNHEY and CDR2 is SMNVEV (reference sequence). The J segment lost 4 bases and the V segment lost 5 bases, leaving 9 bases of the junction unmatched. This CDR3 spans 15 amino acids. In DNA, the CDR3 is TGTGCCAGCAGTCCAGACAGGGGCAGCCTCTATGGCTACACCTTC. Protein sequence: CASSPDRGSLYGYTF.

This clonotype was recorded only once. The chain employs TRBV20-1 and TRBJ2-4, with 7 nucleotides matching TRBD2. V gave up 6 bases and J gave up 8 bases; unmatched junction bases: 7. Germline loops: CDR1 DFQATT, CDR2 SNEGSKA (reference sequence). The length of the CDR3 is 12 residues. This CDR3 reads CSARGSGDIQYF. As DNA, the CDR3 is TGCAGTGCACGAGGGAGCGGGGACATTCAGTACTTC.

In DNA form, the CDR3 reads TGTGCCAGCAGCTCTGGACCCCACAATGAGCAGTTCTTC. Protein: CASSSGPHNEQFF. The chain employs TRBV7-9 and TRBJ2-1; D is undetermined. V dropped 4 bases and J dropped 5 bases, with 9 bases sitting between them. This CDR3 has 13 amino acids. Germline-derived CDR1 and CDR2 are SEHNR and FQNEAQ (reference sequence).

In this sample, this clonotype turned up many times. This chain uses TRBV29-1 with TRBJ2-7, with TRBD2 as a possible D gene (6 bases). Trimming left V 4 bases short and J 5 bases short, with 9 bases between. The germline gives CDR1 SQVTM, CDR2 ANQGSEA. The CDR3 totals 11 residues. CDR3 residues: CSVGWGDEQYF. CDR3 in DNA: TGCAGCGTTGGGTGGGGGGACGAGCAGTACTTC.

The gene calls are TRBV29-1 and TRBJ2-5; 7 nucleotides match TRBD2. This CDR3 region has 13 residues. Trimming at V came to 3 bases and at J to 5 bases, leaving 6 bases not matched to a gene. CDR1 SQVTM and CDR2 ANQGSEA come from the germline V gene. The CDR3 loop is CSVDGEGGETQYF. The CDR3 nucleotides are TGCAGCGTTGATGGGGAGGGAGGTGAGACCCAGTACTTC.

CDR3 region: CASSYRGGRAFF. CDR3 bases: TGTGCCAGCAGCTACCGTGGGGGCAGGGCTTTCTTT. The chain joins TRBV7-2 to TRBJ1-1, with a possible D match to TRBD1 (6 bases). Trimming removed 4 bases from V and 11 bases from J, with 14 bases in between. In germline, CDR1 is SGHTA, CDR2 FQGNSA. The CDR3 loop spans 12 amino acids.

This chain joins TRBV6-5 and TRBJ2-5, with D perhaps TRBD1 or TRBD2 (5 bases each). The germline CDR1 and CDR2 sequences are MNHEY and SVGAGI. CDR3 length: 14 amino acids. Trimming removed 11 bases at V and 4 bases at J, with 20 bases between. CDR3 DNA sequence: TGTGCCTCCGCCCAGGGTAGACGGGGAGAGACCCAGTACTTC. It yields the protein CASAQGRRGETQYF.

The chain is built from TRBV7-9 and TRBJ1-2; 10 bases fit TRBD1. J gave up 2 bases and V 1 base, and 10 bases lay outside the gene matches. The CDR3 runs to 18 residues. Germline loops: CDR1 SEHNR, CDR2 FQNEAQ (reference sequence). The CDR3 spells CASSLGGGTGEENYGYTF. In DNA, the CDR3 is TGTGCCAGCAGCTTAGGAGGCGGGACAGGGGAAGAAAACTATGGCTACACCTTC.

Concerning this clonotype: The junction differs from germline at one of its ends, possibly a read error. The V and J genes are TRBV6-1 and TRBJ1-1; 7 bases agree with TRBD1. CDR3 size: 14 residues. CDR1 is MNHNS and CDR2 is SASEGT in the germline V gene. In DNA form, the CDR3 reads TGTGCCAGCAGGGAAGGACAGGCGACGAGGAGGGCTTTCTTT. Amino acids: CASREGQATRRAFF.

The chain carries TRBV7-9 and TRBJ2-5; D remains ambiguous. The J call is in doubt because the DNA end fits TRBJ2-7 better. Germline CDR1 is SEHNR and CDR2 is FQNEAQ (reference sequence). CDR3 size: 16 residues. The CDR3 DNA reads as TGTGCCAGCAGCTTAGGGAACTTTGGAGAGGCGAGCGAGCAGTACTTC. Translation gives CASSLGNFGEASEQYF.

V is TRBV27 and J is TRBJ2-7, with 9 bases matching TRBD2. The V gene end was trimmed by 8 bases and the J gene end by 7 bases; junction bases not matched to a gene: 15. The CDR3 is 15 residues long. The germline V gene encodes CDR1 MNHEY and CDR2 SMNVEV (reference sequence). This CDR3 reads CASSPQSGRMGEQYF. DNA for the CDR3: TGTGCCAGCTCACCTCAGAGCGGGAGGATGGGGGAGCAGTACTTC.

There are many counts of this clonotype. The chain links TRBV29-1 to TRBJ2-5; TRBD2 might be the D (6 bases). The ends were cut back, 6 bases at V and 1 base at J, with 12 bases in the middle. CDR1 and CDR2 (germline): SQVTM, ANQGSEA. The CDR3 runs 13 residues. CDR3 nucleotides: TGCAGCGTGAGGAGGGATATCCAAGAGACCCAGTACTTC. It is translated as CSVRRDIQETQYF.

J is TRBJ2-1 and V is TRBV2; 11 nucleotides align to TRBD2. The CDR3 is 15 amino acids. The germline gives CDR1 SNHLY, CDR2 FYNNEI. V lost 6 bases to trimming and J lost 7 bases; unmatched junction nucleotides: 8. The CDR3 DNA is TGTGCCAGCAGGATAGCGGGGGGGCCGGGAAATGAGCAGTTCTTC. Its protein is CASRIAGGPGNEQFF.

This chain links TRBV20-1 with TRBJ1-1; D gene unclear. This CDR3 has 13 amino acids. V lost 6 bases and J 1 base, leaving 12 bases between the germline ends. CDR1 is DFQATT and CDR2 is SNEGSKA in the germline V gene (reference sequence). Here the CDR3 DNA reads TGCAGTGCATCACAAGCAAAGAACACTGAAGCTTTCTTT. It specifies CSASQAKNTEAFF.

The chain recombines TRBV6-1 with TRBJ1-1; D unclear. This CDR3 is 14 amino acids long. V lost 10 bases, J lost 2 bases, and 17 bases lay in between. From germline, CDR1 is MNHNS and CDR2 SASEGT. CDR3: CAITLGSSNTEAFF. CDR3 nucleotide sequence: TGTGCCATCACCTTAGGATCCTCAAACACTGAAGCTTTCTTT.

The V and J genes are TRBV28 and TRBJ2-7; TRBD2 matches 8 bases. The germline gives CDR1 MDHEN, CDR2 SYDVKM. With 9 bases clipped from V and 0 bases from J, the junction kept 7 bases outside the gene matches. The CDR3 extends over 14 amino acids. The CDR3 region is CASAQTSVSYEQYF. The CDR3 DNA sequence: TGTGCCAGTGCCCAGACTAGCGTCTCCTACGAGCAGTACTTC.

The chain uses TRBV3-1 and TRBJ2-1; D call uncertain. The CDR3 sequence is 11 residues long. V gave up 5 bases and J gave up 9 bases, with 8 bases separating them. Germline V gene lookup returns CDR1 LGHDT and CDR2 YNNKEL (reference sequence). CDR3 loop: CASSSSVEQFF. Written as DNA, the CDR3 is TGTGCCAGCAGCTCTTCCGTTGAGCAGTTCTTC.

This clonotype was seen a handful of times. V and J are TRBV10-3 and TRBJ2-7; TRBD1 might be the D (5 bases). This CDR3 comprises 16 residues. Between the trimmed V and J ends, which lost 3 bases and 0 bases, there was a span of 15 bases. Germline V gene data show CDR1 as ENHRY and CDR2 as SYGVKD. Here the CDR3 reads CAISEASLGLSYEQYF. CDR3 coding DNA: TGTGCCATCAGTGAAGCCTCCCTGGGGCTCTCCTACGAGCAGTACTTC.

The chain has TRBV7-9 and TRBJ2-4, with D hard to call. V lost 1 base, J lost 0 bases, and 7 bases lay in between. The germline V gene has CDR1 SEHNR and CDR2 FQNEAQ (reference sequence). The CDR3 consists of 15 residues. CDR3 nucleotides: TGTGCCAGCAGCTTAGTCGAGATAGCCAAAAACATTCAGTACTTC. Translation gives CASSLVEIAKNIQYF.

For the CDR3, the DNA is TGCAGTGCTAGAGTCGGGGGGCGGGCCAGCTCCTACAATGAGCAGTACTTC. Protein sequence: CSARVGGRASSYNEQYF. The chain uses TRBV20-1 and TRBJ2-1, with TRBD2 as a possible D gene (7 bases). The J call is in doubt because the DNA end fits TRBJ2-7 better. Germline V CDR1 and CDR2: DFQATT, SNEGSKA (reference sequence). This CDR3 has 17 amino acids.

The V call is TRBV9, the J call TRBJ2-3, with D uncertain. Germline lookup yields CDR1 SGDLS and CDR2 YYNGEE. CDR3 length equals 15 residues. The V end was cut by 0 bases, the J end by 0 bases, with 8 bases between. This CDR3 reads CASSVASVSTDTQYF. In DNA form, the CDR3 reads TGTGCCAGCAGCGTAGCCTCGGTTAGCACAGATACGCAGTATTTT.

In DNA form, the CDR3 reads TGTGCCAGCAGCGTAGGAAGGCTAGCGGGCCTGGTAGATACGCAGTATTTT. Protein sequence: CASSVGRLAGLVDTQYF. The chain combines TRBV9 with TRBJ2-3, with 8 bases matching TRBD2. The junction had 11 bases not matched to a gene; V was cut back by 0 bases and J by 5 bases. The CDR3 sequence is 17 residues long. Germline V gene sequence: CDR1 SGDLS, CDR2 YYNGEE.

Concerning this clonotype itself: The junction departs from the called germline gene at one end, perhaps through a read error. The rearrangement joins TRBV20-1 to TRBJ1-1, with D uncertain. The length of the CDR3 is 9 residues. The germline gives CDR1 DFQATT, CDR2 SNEGSKA (reference sequence). This CDR3 reads CRSHTETFF. The CDR3 bases are TGCAGATCCCACACTGAAACTTTCTTT.

The chain employs TRBV21-1 and TRBJ1-2. TRBV21-1 represents a pseudogene. This CDR3 comprises 17 residues. DNA of the CDR3: TGTGCCATCCCTCCCCTTGGAAGGAACAGCCCTAACTATGGCTACACCTTC. This sequence encodes CAIPPLGRNSPNYGYTF.

This chain joins TRBV27 and TRBJ2-1; TRBD2 matches 10 bases. With V trimmed by 0 bases and J by 2 bases, 1 base remained unmatched. CDR3 size: 16 residues. The germline V gene has CDR1 MNHEY and CDR2 SMNVEV (reference sequence). The CDR3 DNA reads TGTGCCAGCAGTTTATCTAGCGGGAGGCCCTACAATGAGCAGTTCTTC. Its protein is CASSLSSGRPYNEQFF.

V usage is TRBV6-1 and J usage is TRBJ2-7; D unclear. The CDR3 has 14 residues. Germline V gene data show CDR1 as MNHNS and CDR2 as SASEGT. The germline V and J ends were trimmed by 0 bases and 2 bases, with 8 bases remaining between them. The CDR3 spells CASSEARSTYEQYF. The CDR3 bases are TGTGCCAGCAGTGAAGCTCGCAGCACCTACGAGCAGTACTTC.

At least ten counts were recorded for this clonotype. This chain joins TRBV4-1 and TRBJ2-6; D is ambiguous. V lost 0 bases to trimming and J lost 2 bases, with 8 bases between them. The CDR3 is 16 residues long. Germline CDR1 reads MGHRA; CDR2 reads YSYEKL. CDR3: CASSQDIGTGANVLTF. DNA of the CDR3: TGCGCCAGCAGCCAAGACATAGGCACTGGGGCCAACGTCCTGACTTTC.